Sequencing of this T cell receptor (beta chain) was carried out in a study of CD8 T cells in Susac syndrome. Random hexamers were used to reverse transcribe the RNA input (about 0.45 to 1 ug). The amplification used immunoSEQ multiplex PCR on TCR beta CDR3; it spanned 54 Vbeta and 13 Jbeta. TCRdb itself ran the immunoSEQ multiplex PCR reads through MiXCR, one entry per CDR3 protein. This table holds some 130,000 distinct CDR3 sequences, roughly 94% found once. It was negative isolation that provided the CD8+ and CD4+ T cells, whereas TEMRA cells were enriched by FACS. The sequencing sample was made of CD4+ T cells from PBMCs. The TCR was taken from a human donor with multiple sclerosis.

CDR3 sequence reads: CASSVGSLRNEQFF. CDR3 sequence (DNA): TGTGCCAGCAGCGTAGGTTCACTTCGGAATGAGCAGTTCTTC. V gene TRBV9 combines with J gene TRBJ2-1; D is unresolved. The CDR3 runs 14 residues. V gave up 0 bases and J gave up 7 bases, with 11 bases separating them. Germline CDR1 and CDR2: SGDLS and YYNGEE. Looking up the rest from reference TRBV9 and TRBJ2-1 gives the full variable domain: DSGVTQTPKHLITATGQRVTLRCSPRSGDLSVYWYQQSLDQGLQFLIQYYNGEERAKGNILERFSAQQFPDLHSELNLSSLELGDSALYFCASSVGSLRNEQFFGPGTRLTVL.